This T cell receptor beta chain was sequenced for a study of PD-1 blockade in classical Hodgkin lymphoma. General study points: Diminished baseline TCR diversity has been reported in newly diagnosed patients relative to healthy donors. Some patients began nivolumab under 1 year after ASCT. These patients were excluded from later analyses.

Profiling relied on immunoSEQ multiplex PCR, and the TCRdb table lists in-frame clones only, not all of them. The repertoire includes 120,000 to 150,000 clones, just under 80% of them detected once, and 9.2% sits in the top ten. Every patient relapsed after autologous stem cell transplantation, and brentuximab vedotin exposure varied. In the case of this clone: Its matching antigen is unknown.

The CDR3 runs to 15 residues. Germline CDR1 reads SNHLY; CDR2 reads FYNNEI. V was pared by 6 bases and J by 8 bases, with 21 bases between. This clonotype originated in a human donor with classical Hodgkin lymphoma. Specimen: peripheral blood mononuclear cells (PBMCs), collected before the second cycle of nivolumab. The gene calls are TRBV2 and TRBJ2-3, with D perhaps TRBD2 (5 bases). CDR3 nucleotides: TGTGCCAGCAGGCCTGACTCGGCAGGAGGACCTACGCAGTATTTT. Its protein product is CASRPDSAGGPTQYF.